This T cell receptor (beta chain) appears in the sequencing data of a study of CD8+ T cells in alopecia areata. On the study more broadly: It was oral tofacitinib, at 5 to 10 mg twice daily, that treated patients received.

Sequencing used cDNA as its template, made by extracting RNA and reverse transcribing it. Data came from immunoSEQ multiplex PCR; TCRdb stores just in-frame clones and leaves some out. The sample shows 150,000 to 200,000 clones, about three fifths of them seen only once. The treatment denotes: oral pan-JAK inhibitor, 5-10 mg twice daily. Punch biopsies of lesional scalp, plus peripheral blood, were taken from alopecia areata patients. The V and J ends lost 6 bases and 6 bases respectively, with 17 bases between them. CDR3 length equals 14 residues. Germline CDR1 and CDR2: MNHEY and SVGAGI. This clonotype was sampled from a human donor with alopecia areata. This chain connects TRBV6-5 to TRBJ1-1; a weak D match, TRBD1 (6 bases). Sequenced here: CD4+ T cells sorted from blood, sampled between weeks 55 and 65, from a patient treated with tofacitinib. The CDR3: CASRTLGGRAEAFF. The CDR3 DNA reads as TGTGCCAGCAGGACTCTAGGGGGTAGAGCTGAAGCTTTCTTT.